The text below deals with one TCR beta chain. The target antigen is unknown. Gene names denote mouse genes. The CDR3 end falls 1 residue outside the read, so it is completed with the germline J gene. The data are from a study of tissue T cells after allogeneic stem cell transplantation. Findings and caveats of the study: Few T cell clones were shared across patients, but motif clusters showed tissue-specific shared signatures.

There are 14 residues in the CDR3. The germline V gene has CDR1 KGHTA and CDR2 FQNQQP. Sequencing was performed with immunoSEQ multiplex PCR; in TCRdb, only in-frame clones are kept and a portion is missing. Counted here are roughly 5,000 clones, about half occurring once; the ten biggest clones make up around 39%. Time point reported: mouse harvest day 14 after allogeneic transplant. Tail vein injection delivered 10^7 T-cell-depleted bone marrow cells and 10^6 splenic CD5+ T cells. The sequencing input was gut tissue. The chain combines TRBV23 with TRBJ2-7; the D segment call TRBD2 is taken from the table without a DNA check. This TCR was recovered from a female BALB/c mouse given C57BL/6 T cells with graft-versus-host disease after an allogeneic hematopoietic cell transplant. The DNA read from the CDR3 is TGCTCCAGCAGTCAAGGGACTGGGGTTTATGAACAGTAC. This codes for CSSSQGTGVYEQY. The full CDR3 protein reads CSSSQGTGVYEQYF.